This entry lists 15 T cell receptor beta chains sequenced from one sample in a study of CD8+CD57+ T cells in acquired aplastic anemia. Using genomic DNA as the template, TCR beta VDJ and CDR3 profiling was carried out. In TCRdb, the reads were re-called with MiXCR into one record per CDR3 protein. The profile shows 150,000 to 170,000 distinct CDR3 sequences, about 52% of them singletons. CD8+CD57+ cell expansion had been shown by flow cytometry in patients chosen for sequencing. The sequenced material came from sorted CD4+, CD8+, or CD8+CD57+ T cells (not recorded which) from PBMCs. The receptors stem from a human donor with aplastic anemia.

The rearrangement uses TRBV10-3 and TRBJ2-7; 9 bases agree with TRBD1. Looked up from germline, CDR1 is ENHRY and CDR2 is SYGVKD. Unmatched junction bases numbered 8, after V lost 4 bases and J lost 7 bases. The CDR3 totals 14 residues. CDR3 residues: CAISVRDRVAEQYF. The DNA for the CDR3 is TGTGCCATCAGTGTCCGGGACAGGGTAGCGGAGCAGTACTTC.

This clonotype was seen at least ten times. The gene calls are TRBV5-6 and TRBJ2-5, with D maybe TRBD1 (5 bases). The CDR3 has 15 amino acids. Germline V gene lookup returns CDR1 SGHDT and CDR2 YYEEEE. Trimming pared 2 bases from V and 1 base from J, leaving 12 bases between. CDR3 amino acids: CASSLPRQPQETQYF. In DNA, the CDR3 is TGTGCCAGCAGCTTACCACGACAGCCCCAAGAGACCCAGTACTTC.

This clonotype was detected a few times. The J gene is TRBJ1-2, the V gene TRBV7-8; D gene ambiguous. CDR1 and CDR2 from the germline V gene are SGHVS and FQNEAQ. Trimming removed 2 bases from V and 2 bases from J, with 0 bases in between. This CDR3 is 11 amino acids long. The CDR3 loop reads CASSLNYGYTF. CDR3 DNA: TGTGCCAGCAGCTTAAACTATGGCTACACCTTC.

The V call is TRBV18, the J call TRBJ2-7; the D gene could be TRBD1 or TRBD2 (5 bases each). V was pared by 3 bases and J by 7 bases, with 25 bases between. Germline V gene sequence: CDR1 KGHSH, CDR2 LQKENI. This CDR3 is 17 amino acids long. The CDR3 nucleotides read TGTGCCAGCTCACCTACCCAGCTGGGCCTCGGGGCTGGTGAGCAGTACTTC. Translated, it gives CASSPTQLGLGAGEQYF.

The rearrangement joins TRBV9 to TRBJ2-7; TRBD1 matches 12 bases. CDR1 is SGDLS and CDR2 is YYNGEE in the germline V gene. The CDR3 length is 15 residues. V lost 2 bases to trimming and J lost 7 bases; unmatched junction nucleotides: 7. CDR3 DNA sequence: TGTGCCAGCAGCGTTAGGGACAGGGGGCGCGGGGAGCAGTACTTC. Residues: CASSVRDRGRGEQYF.

This sequence joins TRBV20-1 and TRBJ2-1, with no clear D. Germline loops: CDR1 DFQATT, CDR2 SNEGSKA (reference sequence). Trimming took off 6 bases at V and 6 bases at J, with 18 bases between the two ends. This CDR3 is 14 amino acids long. This CDR3 is CSATRGPPGNEQFF. CDR3 in DNA: TGCAGTGCCACCCGAGGACCCCCGGGCAATGAGCAGTTCTTC.

A note on this clonotype: A much larger clone differs by one base, so this may be a read error. The chain uses TRBV5-1 and TRBJ2-3, with unresolved D. Germline loops: CDR1 SGHRS, CDR2 YFSETQ. CDR3 length equals 14 residues. The CDR3 loop is CASGLAFLTDTQYF. The CDR3 region has the DNA TGCGCCAGCGGCTTGGCCTTCCTCACAGATACGCAGTATTTT.

On this clonotype itself: This may be a read error: a much more frequent sequence differs by one nucleotide. The J gene is TRBJ2-3, the V gene TRBV12-3 or TRBV12-4, with 11 bases matching TRBD2. The CDR3 consists of 17 residues. CDR3 bases: TGTGCCAGCAGGATCGCCCTAGCGGGGGGATCCACAGGTACGCAGTATTTT. Translated, it gives CASRIALAGGSTGTQYF.

Comment on this clonotype: Because it lacks the conserved phenylalanine or tryptophan at the end, this CDR3 is likely a read error. The limits of the CDR3 on the DNA are not certain, so only TCRdb's listed CDR3 is given. This sequence joins TRBV2 and TRBJ2-7; the DNA was not compared with TRBD1, the D call given in the table. The CDR3 spans 9 amino acids, including both terminal residues. The germline gives CDR1 SNHLY, CDR2 FYNNEI. The CDR3 loop reads CASSYFAGT.

This clonotype came up a few times. This chain connects TRBV24-1 to TRBJ2-1, with D possibly being TRBD2 (6 bases). The CDR3 length is 13 residues. The V end was cut by 0 bases, the J end by 9 bases, with 8 bases between. Germline CDR1 is KGHDR and CDR2 is SFDVKD. The CDR3 DNA is TGTGCCACCAGTGATTTGGGGCGGGGTGAGCAGTTCTTC. Translation gives CATSDLGRGEQFF.

This clonotype occurred many times. The chain recombines TRBV7-9 with TRBJ2-7; D might be TRBD1 (5 bases). The germline CDR1 and CDR2 sequences are SEHNR and FQNEAQ (reference sequence). V lost 4 bases to trimming and J lost 2 bases, with 15 bases between them. This CDR3 is 15 amino acids long. Written as DNA, the CDR3 is TGTGCCAGCAGCTCCCGACAGACTCACGCCTACGAGCAGTACTTC. It is translated as CASSSRQTHAYEQYF.

This clonotype showed up many times. The genes are TRBV20-1 and TRBJ1-6; D may be TRBD1 (5 bases). Germline V gene data show CDR1 as DFQATT and CDR2 as SNEGSKA (reference sequence). Deletions cut 6 bases from V and 4 bases from J, with 10 bases between. The CDR3 contains 13 residues. The CDR3 sequence: CSATGGYNSPLHF. CDR3 coding DNA: TGCAGTGCCACGGGGGGGTATAATTCACCCCTCCACTTT.

The rearrangement uses TRBV29-1 and TRBJ1-1; no firm D call. Trimming left V 3 bases short and J 6 bases short, with 8 bases between. The CDR3 is made up of 11 amino acids. Per germline, CDR1 SQVTM and CDR2 ANQGSEA. The CDR3 protein is CSVDPWAEAFF. The CDR3 bases are TGCAGCGTTGACCCTTGGGCTGAAGCTTTCTTT.

To note about this clonotype: The germline gene is not matched at one end of the junction; a read error may be the cause. The chain recombines TRBV29-1 with TRBJ1-1; no clear D gene. Per germline, CDR1 SQVTM and CDR2 ANQGSEA. The CDR3 extends over 10 amino acids. CDR3 protein: CSGKNSEAFF. CDR3 coding DNA: TGCAGCGGGAAAAACAGTGAAGCTTTCTTT.

This clonotype was counted at least ten times. This sequence joins TRBV20-1 and TRBJ2-5, with D possibly being TRBD2 (7 bases). Germline assignment: CDR1 DFQATT and CDR2 SNEGSKA (reference sequence). The CDR3 runs 15 residues. Trimming shortened V by 0 bases and J by 7 bases, and 18 bases separated the two germline ends. Here the CDR3 DNA reads TGCAGTGCTAGAGATCCGGGGGGCCCTGACAGGACCCAGTACTTC. Protein: CSARDPGGPDRTQYF.